The 30 T cell receptor beta chains reported below all come from one sample, sequenced in a study of identical twins. MiXCR, applied by TCRdb to the 5' RACE reads, yields one record per CDR3 protein. The table has 450,000 or so distinct CDR3 sequences, less than 20% seen once. Sequences were obtained from naive T cells sorted from blood. Receptors were obtained from a man aged 45-65 years in good health.

Turning to this clonotype: An end of the junction does not agree with germline; a read error may underlie this. The rearrangement links TRBV11-2 to TRBJ2-5, with TRBD2 matching 15 bases. CDR1 is SGHAT, CDR2 FQNNGV, per germline. The CDR3 has 16 residues. The DNA of the CDR3 is TGCGCCAGCAGCTTTGGACTAGCGGGGGGGCGCGGGACCCAGTACTTC. This sequence encodes CASSFGLAGGRGTQYF.

There are a few counts of this clonotype. V gene TRBV10-3 combines with J gene TRBJ2-1, with 12 nucleotides matching TRBD1. V gave up 6 bases and J gave up 7 bases; unmatched junction bases: 7. Germline V gene sequence: CDR1 ENHRY, CDR2 SYGVKD. CDR3 length: 15 amino acids. CDR3 protein: CAIREGTGGTNEQFF. CDR3 sequence (DNA): TGTGCCATCAGGGAGGGGACAGGGGGCACGAATGAGCAGTTCTTC.

At least ten counts were recorded for this clonotype. The V and J genes are TRBV19 and TRBJ1-2; no definite D call. V was cut by 6 bases and J by 4 bases, with 12 bases left in between. The CDR3 consists of 13 residues. Germline lookup yields CDR1 LNHDA and CDR2 SQIVND (reference sequence). The CDR3 is CASSPHGIYGYTF. The CDR3 bases are TGTGCCAGTAGCCCCCACGGGATCTATGGCTACACCTTC. The entire variable domain, with the rest obtained from reference TRBV19 and TRBJ1-2, is as follows: DGGITQSPKYLFRKEGQNVTLSCEQNLNHDAMYWYRQDPGQGLRLIYYSQIVNDFQKGDIAEGYSVSREKKESFPLTVTSAQKNPTAFYLCASSPHGIYGYTFGSGTRLTVV.

The table lists this clonotype with many counts. The V and J genes are TRBV20-1 and TRBJ1-5; a weak D match, TRBD1 (6 bases). Trimming shortened V by 4 bases and J by 4 bases, and 11 bases separated the two germline ends. Per the germline V gene, CDR1 is DFQATT and CDR2 is SNEGSKA (reference sequence). CDR3 length: 13 amino acids. The CDR3 region has the DNA TGCAGTGCTAAACAGGGAGATAATCAGCCCCAGCATTTT. Translation: CSAKQGDNQPQHF.

The rearrangement uses TRBV2 and TRBJ2-7; 8 bases align to TRBD1. The J segment lost 2 bases and the V segment lost 10 bases, leaving 13 bases of the junction unmatched. CDR1 SNHLY and CDR2 FYNNEI come from the germline V gene. The CDR3 is 15 residues long. CDR3 in DNA: TGTGCCAACACAAGACAGGGGCGCACAACCTACGAGCAGTACTTC. Translated, it gives CANTRQGRTTYEQYF. Based on the CDR3 plus reference TRBV2 and TRBJ2-7, the full variable domain is EPEVTQTPSHQVTQMGQEVILRCVPISNHLYFYWYRQILGQKVEFLVSFYNNEISEKSEIFDDQFSVERPDGSNFTLKIRSTKLEDSAMYFCANTRQGRTTYEQYFGPGTRLTVT.

The DNA for the CDR3 is TGTGCCAGCAGCTTCCAGGGGGCCTATGAAGAGACCCAGTACTTC. As protein: CASSFQGAYEETQYF. The gene calls are TRBV7-2 and TRBJ2-5; TRBD1 matches 8 bases. Germline V CDR1 and CDR2: SGHTA, FQGNSA. This CDR3 contains 15 residues. V shed 3 bases, J shed 3 bases, and the junction held 6 bases outside the gene matches.

The chain couples TRBV20-1 to TRBJ2-6; TRBD2 might be the D (6 bases). V lost 0 bases and J 3 bases, leaving 15 bases between the germline ends. The germline V gene encodes CDR1 DFQATT and CDR2 SNEGSKA (reference sequence). This CDR3 is 17 amino acids long. CDR3 protein: CSARDRSGVVGANVLTF. CDR3 nucleotide sequence: TGCAGTGCTAGAGATCGGTCGGGGGTAGTTGGGGCCAACGTCCTGACTTTC.

CDR3 loop: CASSLRASGSGSTGELFF. The CDR3 DNA reads TGTGCCAGCTCCCTCAGGGCTAGCGGGAGTGGTAGCACCGGGGAGCTGTTTTTT. This chain links TRBV19 with TRBJ2-2, with TRBD2 matching over 10 bases. The germline V gene encodes CDR1 LNHDA and CDR2 SQIVND (reference sequence). Trimming cost V 9 bases and J 4 bases; bases outside gene matches: 17. The CDR3 length is 18 residues.

This clonotype has only a few counts. Given a much more abundant clone one base away, this may be a read error. This chain uses TRBV29-1 with TRBJ2-1; D is unclear. This CDR3 has 9 amino acids. V was clipped by 3 bases and J by 10 bases, with 4 bases between them. Germline V CDR1 and CDR2: SQVTM, ANQGSEA. CDR3: CSVDHEQFF. CDR3 nucleotides: TGCAGCGTTGATCACGAGCAGTTCTTC.

This clonotype has at least ten counts. This chain uses TRBV5-1 with TRBJ2-7; 13 bases fit TRBD2. The CDR3 length is 16 residues. Trimming cost V 2 bases and J 7 bases; bases outside gene matches: 9. Germline V gene lookup returns CDR1 SGHRS and CDR2 YFSETQ. The CDR3 DNA sequence: TGCGCCAGCAGCTTACAACTAGCGGGAGGGCCTGGTGAGCAGTACTTC. Its translation is CASSLQLAGGPGEQYF.

This sequence joins TRBV2 and TRBJ1-4; TRBD1 matches at 7 bases. Germline V gives CDR1 SNHLY, CDR2 FYNNEI. This CDR3 contains 16 residues. The V segment lost 6 bases and the J segment 7 bases; nucleotides outside the gene matches: 14. DNA for the CDR3: TGTGCCAGCAGGGAACTAGACAGGGCCGGCGGTGAAAAACTGTTTTTT. It specifies CASRELDRAGGEKLFF.

This clonotype appeared a few times. V usage is TRBV6-5 and J usage is TRBJ1-3; no definite D call. The CDR3 has 14 amino acids. V gave up 5 bases and J gave up 4 bases, with 12 bases separating them. Germline CDR1 MNHEY, CDR2 SVGAGI. The CDR3 sequence is CASSTGREGNTIYF. The CDR3 nucleotides read TGTGCCAGCAGTACTGGACGCGAAGGAAACACCATATATTTT.

In this sample, this clonotype turned up a few times. The gene calls are TRBV5-1 and TRBJ2-7, with D unresolved. The CDR3 is 12 residues long. Germline CDR1 and CDR2: SGHRS and YFSETQ. The V gene lost 5 bases and the J gene lost 3 bases, with 9 bases spanning the gap. The CDR3 sequence: CASRDGNYEQYF. The CDR3 DNA reads as TGCGCCAGCAGGGACGGAAACTACGAGCAGTACTTC.

Many counts were recorded for this clonotype. CDR3 DNA sequence: TGTGCCAGCTCACCACCCCAGGGGCAAAAAGCTAACTATGGCTACACCTTC. Its protein is CASSPPQGQKANYGYTF. V usage is TRBV18 and J usage is TRBJ1-2, with a tentative D call TRBD1 (6 bases). Germline-derived CDR1 and CDR2 are KGHSH and LQKENI. The V end was cut by 0 bases, the J end by 0 bases, with 14 bases between. The length of the CDR3 is 17 residues.

The CDR3 is CSSWNLGHYNTEAFF. The DNA of the CDR3 is TGCAGTTCCTGGAATCTAGGACACTACAACACTGAAGCTTTCTTT. The chain employs TRBV20-1 and TRBJ1-1, with D possibly being TRBD1 (5 bases). The CDR3 is made up of 15 amino acids. With 8 bases removed from V and 2 bases from J, the gap between germline ends came to 21 bases. Germline lookup yields CDR1 DFQATT and CDR2 SNEGSKA (reference sequence).

This clonotype was seen a few times. One end of the junction does not line up with germline, which may come from a read error. V gene TRBV6-1 combines with J gene TRBJ1-2; D ambiguous. Germline V lookup: CDR1 MNHNS, CDR2 SASEGT. This CDR3 contains 13 residues. The CDR3 protein is CASSEPFETKEAF. The CDR3 bases are TGTGCCAGCAGTGAACCTTTCGAGACGAAAGAGGCCTTC.

The chain has TRBV27 and TRBJ2-5; 12 bases fit TRBD1. CDR1 and CDR2 (germline): MNHEY, SMNVEV (reference sequence). This CDR3 contains 15 residues. V dropped 6 bases and J dropped 5; count of bases not matched to a gene: 7. CDR3 sequence: CASRTGTGGWETQYF. The DNA for the CDR3 is TGTGCCAGCAGGACCGGGACAGGGGGCTGGGAGACCCAGTACTTC.

This clonotype was seen many times. The chain joins TRBV20-1 to TRBJ2-1; TRBD2 matches at 8 bases. CDR1 and CDR2 (germline): DFQATT, SNEGSKA (reference sequence). This CDR3 is 15 amino acids long. V was clipped by 6 bases and J by 4 bases; unmatched bases: 11. CDR3 DNA sequence: TGCAGTGCGGAATCCAGCGGGAGCGCATACAATGAGCAGTTCTTC. Translated: CSAESSGSAYNEQFF.

This clonotype was detected ten times or more. V usage is TRBV7-9 and J usage is TRBJ2-7, with D perhaps matching TRBD1 (6 bases). CDR1 is SEHNR and CDR2 is FQNEAQ in the germline V gene (reference sequence). Trimming cost V 5 bases and J 2 bases, with 16 bases left between them. The CDR3 totals 15 residues. CDR3 sequence reads: CASSNRERGTYEQYF. CDR3 coding DNA: TGTGCCAGCAGCAACAGGGAGAGAGGCACCTACGAGCAGTACTTC. The whole variable domain, filled in from reference TRBV7-9 and TRBJ2-7, reads DTGVSQNPRHKITKRGQNVTFRCDPISEHNRLYWYRQTLGQGPEFLTYFQNEAQLEKSRLLSDRFSAERPKGSFSTLEIQRTEQGDSAMYLCASSNRERGTYEQYFGPGTRLTVT.

A few counts support this clonotype. J is TRBJ2-1 and V is TRBV20-1, with no clear D. The CDR3 is made up of 13 amino acids. Germline V gene data show CDR1 as DFQATT and CDR2 as SNEGSKA (reference sequence). V lost 5 bases and J lost 5, with 13 bases in between. CDR3 in DNA: TGCAGTGCTGAGAAGCGAAACGACAATGAGCAGTTCTTC. Protein: CSAEKRNDNEQFF.

The V call is TRBV27, the J call TRBJ2-2, with 9 bases aligning to TRBD1. The CDR3 is 18 amino acids. The V segment lost 7 bases and the J segment 2 bases; nucleotides outside the gene matches: 14. The V gene's germline CDR1 is MNHEY and CDR2 SMNVEV (reference sequence). CDR3 DNA: TGTGCCAGCAATGCACAGGGGGCGAATCGGTTAAACACCGGGGAGCTGTTTTTT. This gives the protein CASNAQGANRLNTGELFF.

This clonotype was recorded a few times. The V and J genes are TRBV6-5 and TRBJ2-1; D gene uncertain. Trimming cost V 2 bases and J 3 bases, with 8 bases left between them. Germline V gene data show CDR1 as MNHEY and CDR2 as SVGAGI. The CDR3 runs to 14 residues. The CDR3, as DNA: TGTGCCAGCAGTTACCTTGACGGCTACAATGAGCAGTTCTTC. Residues: CASSYLDGYNEQFF.

The chain joins TRBV7-8 to TRBJ2-1; 15 bases map to TRBD2. Losses at the gene ends were 7 bases for V and 4 bases for J; bases not matched to a gene: 11. Germline CDR1 is SGHVS and CDR2 is FQNEAQ. CDR3 length: 18 residues. In nucleotides, the CDR3 is TGTGCCAGCACCCAAGGGGTGGGACTAGCGGGAGGTTACAATGAGCAGTTCTTC. Protein: CASTQGVGLAGGYNEQFF.

This clonotype was recorded many times. CDR3 nucleotides: TGTGCCAGCAGCTTACTAGCTAGTTCGAGGGAGCAGTACTTC. This sequence encodes CASSLLASSREQYF. This rearrangement joins TRBV11-2 to TRBJ2-7; D may be TRBD2 (5 bases). V was cut by 2 bases and J by 7 bases, with 15 bases left in between. In germline, CDR1 is SGHAT, CDR2 FQNNGV. This CDR3 has 14 amino acids.

The rearrangement uses TRBV7-2 and TRBJ2-7, with 10 bases lining up with TRBD2. The CDR3 spans 15 residues. Germline lookup yields CDR1 SGHTA and CDR2 FQGNSA. Trimming took 6 bases from V and 0 from J; bases not matched to a gene: 5. CDR3 sequence (DNA): TGTGCCAGCAGGCGCGGACTAGCGGTCTCCTACGAGCAGTACTTC. Encoded protein: CASRRGLAVSYEQYF.

The gene calls are TRBV5-1 and TRBJ1-4, with D uncertain. Between the trimmed V and J ends, which lost 4 bases and 0 bases, there was a span of 4 bases. The CDR3 spans 13 residues. CDR1 and CDR2 from the germline V gene are SGHRS and YFSETQ. The CDR3 DNA is TGCGCCAGCAGCCCGGCAACTAATGAAAAACTGTTTTTT. Amino acid sequence: CASSPATNEKLFF.

The J gene is TRBJ1-5, the V gene TRBV15; no definite D call. This CDR3 comprises 15 residues. Germline-derived CDR1 and CDR2 are LNHNV and YYDKDF (reference sequence). The V and J ends lost 8 bases and 9 bases respectively, with 23 bases between them. CDR3 residues: CATVADRTTNLPQHF. CDR3 bases: TGTGCCACCGTGGCGGATCGCACTACCAATTTGCCCCAGCATTTT.

V is TRBV23-1 and J is TRBJ2-7; tentatively, D is TRBD1 (5 bases). TRBV23-1 counts as an open reading frame of uncertain function. V dropped 1 base and J dropped 7 bases, with 17 bases sitting between them. This CDR3 has 15 residues. CDR3 amino acids: CASSQCDSTRNEQYF. CDR3 DNA: TGCGCCAGCAGTCAATGCGACAGCACGAGGAATGAGCAGTACTTC.

The V call is TRBV4-3, the J call TRBJ1-4, with a possible D match to TRBD1 (6 bases). There are 18 residues in the CDR3. Germline CDR1 and CDR2: LGHNA and YSLEER. Trimming took off 0 bases at V and 0 bases at J, with 14 bases between the two ends. CDR3 protein: CASSQDTAGAATNEKLFF. The DNA for the CDR3 is TGCGCCAGCAGCCAAGATACGGCAGGGGCTGCAACTAATGAAAAACTGTTTTTT.

Ten or more counts support this clonotype. The J gene is TRBJ2-1, the V gene TRBV7-8; D perhaps matches TRBD1 (5 bases). Trimming removed 1 base at V and 4 bases at J, with 17 bases between. Germline CDR1 is SGHVS and CDR2 is FQNEAQ. This CDR3 spans 17 amino acids. CDR3 sequence reads: CASSLGLGRIKYNEQFF. The CDR3 nucleotides read TGTGCCAGCAGCTTAGGGTTGGGGCGGATCAAATACAATGAGCAGTTCTTC. Supplemented by reference TRBV7-8 and TRBJ2-1, the full variable domain reads GAGVSQSPRYKVAKRGQDVALRCDPISGHVSLFWYQQALGQGPEFLTYFQNEAQLDKSGLPSDRFFAERPEGSVSTLKIQRTQQEDSAVYLCASSLGLGRIKYNEQFFGPGTRLTVL.